Listed below are T cell receptor beta chains from one sample, sequenced in a study of cytomegalovirus exposure and HLA in healthy donors. This table comes from immunoSEQ multiplex PCR, and its TCRdb copy is limited to in-frame clones, with some not included. The sample lists approximately 120,000 clones, about 81% occurring once. Sequencing was carried out using PBMCs. The receptors originated from a woman aged 45-65 years in good health and CMV-seropositive. CDR3s include the opening cysteine and the closing phenylalanine or tryptophan. The D gene is left open where the match is weak. Expanded clones get a size class; other rows say once, few or many, or leave the size out.

J gene,clone size,D gene,V gene,CDR3 protein,CDR3 DNA
TRBJ2-1,NA,NA,TRBV19,CASTGVGHEQFF,TGTGCCAGTACAGGGGTTGGGCATGAGCAGTTCTTC
TRBJ2-7,NA,NA,TRBV7-9,CASSPSVAYEQYF,TGTGCCAGCAGTCCTAGCGTCGCCTACGAGCAGTACTTC
TRBJ1-2,few,NA,TRBV5-5,CASSSSVGGERGYTF,TGTGCCAGCAGCTCCTCAGTTGGAGGAGAGAGGGGCTACACCTTC
TRBJ2-1,NA,TRBD1,TRBV5-4,CASSFGTGLYLRPYNEQFF,TGTGCCAGCAGCTTTGGGACAGGGCTCTACCTTCGGCCCTACAATGAGCAGTTCTTC
TRBJ2-3,once,NA,TRBV19,CATRGRQGISDTQYF,TGTGCCACCAGGGGTCGCCAGGGAATATCAGATACGCAGTATTTT
TRBJ1-1,few,TRBD1,TRBV19,CASQRAGGHVSPEAFF,TGTGCCAGCCAGAGGGCAGGGGGACATGTCTCCCCTGAAGCTTTCTTT
TRBJ1-5,NA,NA,TRBV6-1,CASSEGRWSNQPQHF,TGTGCCAGCAGTGAGGGGAGATGGAGCAATCAGCCCCAGCATTTT
TRBJ1-6,NA,NA,TRBV7-2,CASSLTLEGGSPLHF,TGTGCCAGCAGCTTAACTCTTGAGGGTGGGTCACCCCTCCACTTT
TRBJ1-2,NA,TRBD1,TRBV7-9,CASSYGQGVDYGYTF,TGTGCCAGCAGCTATGGACAGGGGGTTGACTATGGCTACACCTTC
TRBJ2-3,NA,NA,TRBV5-6,CASSLGWGGTDTQYF,TGTGCCAGCAGCTTGGGTTGGGGGGGCACAGATACGCAGTATTTT
TRBJ1-4,NA,NA,TRBV14,CASSSPAGLNEKLFF,TGTGCCAGCAGCTCGCCCGCAGGCCTAAATGAAAAACTGTTTTTT
TRBJ1-2,NA,NA,TRBV29-1,CSVGGAGEGYTF,TGCAGCGTCGGGGGGGCAGGGGAGGGCTACACCTTC
TRBJ1-1,NA,NA,TRBV6-5,CASSYAGQLNTEAFF,TGTGCCAGCAGTTACGCAGGACAGCTGAACACTGAAGCTTTCTTT
TRBJ2-7,NA,NA,TRBV7-8,CASRTTTVSYEQYF,TGTGCCAGCAGAACTACGACAGTCTCCTACGAGCAGTACTTC
TRBJ2-5,NA,NA,TRBV2,CASSVVGGQETQYF,TGTGCCAGCAGCGTCGTCGGGGGCCAAGAGACCCAGTACTTC
TRBJ2-3,NA,TRBD1,TRBV5-6,CASSFRGSDTQYF,TGTGCCAGCAGCTTCAGGGGGAGTGATACGCAGTATTTT
TRBJ1-1,NA,NA,TRBV30,CAWSDVGITEAFF,TGTGCCTGGAGTGACGTCGGGATCACTGAAGCTTTCTTT
TRBJ2-5,NA,TRBD1,TRBV25-1,CASSRYTGVETQYF,TGTGCCAGCAGTCGATACACAGGGGTCGAGACCCAGTACTTC
TRBJ2-1,NA,NA,TRBV2,CASTMGAGYNEQFF,TGTGCCAGCACTATGGGGGCCGGCTACAATGAGCAGTTCTTC
TRBJ1-2,NA,NA,TRBV6-1,CASSVRQGLGYTF,TGTGCCAGCAGTGTGAGGCAGGGTCTTGGCTACACCTTC
TRBJ2-1,few,TRBD2,TRBV19,CASSIGYETSGINEQFF,TGTGCCAGTAGTATAGGGTACGAGACTAGCGGGATCAATGAGCAGTTCTTC
TRBJ2-7,NA,TRBD2,TRBV19,CASSIRPAGEYEQYF,TGTGCCAGTAGTATAAGACCAGCGGGAGAGTACGAGCAGTACTTC
TRBJ1-2,NA,NA,TRBV19,CASSLGPEGWNYGYTF,TGTGCCAGTAGTTTGGGGCCAGAAGGGTGGAACTATGGCTACACCTTC
TRBJ1-2,NA,TRBD1,TRBV6-6,CASSNGGQAIGYTF,TGTGCCAGCAGTAACGGGGGACAGGCTATAGGCTACACCTTC
TRBJ2-5,NA,TRBD1,TRBV18,CASSLGTVKETQYF,TGTGCCAGCTCACTCGGGACAGTCAAAGAGACCCAGTACTTC
TRBJ1-2,NA,NA,TRBV7-2,CASSLDPQGMYGYTF,TGTGCCAGCAGCTTAGACCCCCAGGGGATGTATGGCTACACCTTC
TRBJ1-1,NA,NA,TRBV4-3,CASSPGTLGIWNTEAFF,TGCGCCAGCAGCCCAGGGACTCTCGGAATTTGGAACACTGAAGCTTTCTTT
TRBJ1-1,NA,NA,TRBV4-2,CASSPSGVNTEAFF,TGTGCCAGCAGCCCCTCGGGGGTGAACACTGAAGCTTTCTTT
TRBJ1-4,NA,NA,TRBV19,CASSGGAANEKLFF,TGTGCCAGTAGTGGGGGGGCAGCTAATGAAAAACTGTTTTTT
TRBJ1-1,NA,NA,TRBV5-6,CASSHQGNTEAFF,TGTGCCAGCAGCCATCAGGGGAACACTGAAGCTTTCTTT
TRBJ1-4,NA,TRBD1,TRBV6-5,CASSSDGRQGNEKLFF,TGTGCCAGCAGTTCAGACGGGAGACAGGGTAATGAAAAACTGTTTTTT
TRBJ1-5,NA,NA,TRBV7-2,CASSWAENQPQHF,TGTGCCAGCAGCTGGGCAGAAAATCAGCCCCAGCATTTT
TRBJ1-2,few,TRBD1,TRBV6-5,CASSVIDRGGYGYTF,TGTGCCAGCAGTGTGATCGACAGGGGCGGCTATGGCTACACCTTC
TRBJ2-2,NA,NA,TRBV10-2,CASSFTGWTGELFF,TGCGCCAGCAGTTTTACAGGGTGGACCGGGGAGCTGTTTTTT
TRBJ2-7,NA,TRBD1,TRBV10-1,CASSESIGTGLYEQYF,TGCGCCAGCAGTGAGTCGATAGGGACAGGGTTATACGAGCAGTACTTC
TRBJ2-2,few,TRBD1,TRBV9,CASSASGTVAGELFF,TGTGCCAGCAGCGCATCCGGGACAGTTGCCGGGGAGCTGTTTTTT
TRBJ2-3,NA,TRBD2,TRBV18,CASSPLGLARADTQYF,TGTGCCAGCTCACCACTTGGACTAGCGAGGGCAGATACGCAGTATTTT
TRBJ2-3,NA,NA,TRBV6-4,CASSDSAGSPDTQYF,TGTGCCAGCAGTGACTCTGCGGGGAGTCCCGATACGCAGTATTTT
TRBJ2-5,NA,TRBD1,TRBV6-5,CASRIGTGVLETQYF,TGTGCCAGCAGGATCGGGACAGGGGTCCTTGAGACCCAGTACTTC
TRBJ2-3,NA,NA,TRBV28,CASSLPTPQRKSTDTQYF,TGTGCCAGCAGTTTACCTACCCCCCAGCGGAAAAGCACAGATACGCAGTATTTT
TRBJ2-6,NA,NA,TRBV19,CASSPNWSSGANVLTF,TGTGCCAGTAGTCCAAACTGGAGCTCTGGGGCCAACGTCCTGACTTTC
TRBJ2-3,NA,TRBD2,TRBV27,CASSLLSGTSGTDTQYF,TGTGCCAGCAGTTTATTGAGCGGGACTAGCGGCACAGATACGCAGTATTTT
TRBJ2-1,NA,TRBD2,TRBV6-4,CASSDRTSGRGNEQFF,TGTGCCAGCAGTGACAGGACTAGCGGGAGGGGCAATGAGCAGTTCTTC
TRBJ2-7,NA,NA,TRBV4-2,CASSQTGRYEQYF,TGTGCCAGCAGCCAGACAGGCCGCTACGAGCAGTACTTC
TRBJ1-3,NA,TRBD1,TRBV5-8,CASSRSTGAGNTIYF,TGTGCCAGCAGCCGCAGTACAGGGGCGGGAAACACCATATATTTT